What follows are 15 T cell receptor beta chains derived from one specimen sequenced in a study of blood T cell repertoires in COVID-19. Some clones are missing from TCRdb's copy, which holds only in-frame ones; the method was immunoSEQ multiplex PCR. The sample contains under 400,000 clones, more than 75% of which appear only once. Sequences were obtained from PBMCs or T cells enriched from blood (not recorded which). All receptors derive from a man aged 40-50 years in a cohort exposed to, infected with or recovered from COVID-19 (not recorded which).

V is TRBV18 and J is TRBJ2-6; the D gene is possibly TRBD2 (6 bases). Per germline, CDR1 KGHSH and CDR2 LQKENI. CDR3 length: 17 amino acids. The V end was cut by 5 bases, the J end by 0 bases, with 14 bases between. The CDR3 nucleotides are TGTGCCAGCTCAAGGCGGGGATCGAGCTCTGGGGCCAACGTCCTGACTTTC. Translating it yields CASSRRGSSSGANVLTF.

CDR3: CASSQGMGARYNSPLHF. In DNA form, the CDR3 reads TGTGCCAGCAGCCAAGGTATGGGGGCGAGGTATAATTCACCCCTCCACTTT. The chain uses TRBV3-1 (or the pseudogene TRBV3-2) and TRBJ1-6; D is perhaps TRBD1 (6 bases). Trimming took 1 base from V and 4 from J, leaving 14 bases between them. Germline lookup yields CDR1 LGHDT and CDR2 YNNKEL (reference sequence). CDR3 size: 17 residues.

The gene calls are TRBV4-2 and TRBJ2-2, with 8 bases matching TRBD2. Germline CDR1 and CDR2: LGHNA and YNFKEQ. V trimming: 1 base; J trimming: 2 bases; junction bases outside the gene matches: 3. CDR3 length: 16 residues. CDR3 residues: CASSQGGTSNTGELFF. The CDR3 nucleotides read TGTGCCAGCAGCCAAGGGGGGACTAGTAACACCGGGGAGCTGTTTTTT.

The chain links TRBV5-1 to TRBJ1-2; weak D call: TRBD1 (6 bases). Trimming shortened V by 7 bases and J by 8 bases, and 15 bases separated the two germline ends. The CDR3 extends over 12 amino acids. The germline V gene has CDR1 SGHRS and CDR2 YFSETQ. CDR3 amino acids: CASGGAETGYTF. The CDR3 DNA is TGCGCCAGCGGGGGGGCCGAAACGGGCTACACCTTC.

This chain joins TRBV27 and TRBJ2-7; tentatively, D is TRBD1 (5 bases). CDR3 length: 13 amino acids. Germline-derived CDR1 and CDR2 are MNHEY and SMNVEV (reference sequence). V was clipped by 3 bases and J by 0 bases, with 6 bases between them. The CDR3 nucleotides are TGTGCCAGCAGTTTTCAGGGCTCCTACGAGCAGTACTTC. Its translation is CASSFQGSYEQYF.

The chain couples TRBV27 to TRBJ2-1; 8 bases map to TRBD2. The CDR3 runs to 15 residues. With V trimmed by 5 bases and J by 3 bases, 6 bases remained unmatched. CDR1 is MNHEY and CDR2 is SMNVEV in the germline V gene (reference sequence). CDR3 loop: CASSLQRESYNEQFF. CDR3 in DNA: TGTGCCAGCAGTCTACAGCGGGAGAGCTACAATGAGCAGTTCTTC.

The chain couples TRBV5-1 to TRBJ2-1; D may be TRBD2 (6 bases). The CDR3 is 16 residues long. Between the trimmed V and J ends, which lost 0 bases and 4 bases, there was a span of 14 bases. Germline V gene data show CDR1 as SGHRS and CDR2 as YFSETQ. CDR3 in amino acids: CASSLDPGEPYNEQFF. CDR3 nucleotides: TGCGCCAGCAGCTTGGACCCGGGAGAGCCATACAATGAGCAGTTCTTC.

The V and J genes are TRBV29-1 and TRBJ2-1; TRBD1 is a possible D gene (6 bases). This CDR3 contains 13 residues. Germline CDR1 reads SQVTM; CDR2 reads ANQGSEA. V lost 6 bases and J lost 7, with 16 bases in between. CDR3 loop: CSVGFYRVNEQFF. The CDR3 DNA reads TGCAGCGTCGGATTTTACAGGGTAAATGAGCAGTTCTTC.

J is TRBJ2-2 and V is TRBV6-5; 8 positions match TRBD1. This CDR3 spans 15 amino acids. With V trimmed by 6 bases and J by 1 base, 4 bases remained unmatched. Germline CDR1 is MNHEY and CDR2 is SVGAGI. The DNA for the CDR3 is TGTGCCAGCAGACGGACAGGGAAGAACACCGGGGAGCTGTTTTTT. It encodes CASRRTGKNTGELFF.

As DNA, the CDR3 is TGCAGCTTAGCCCTAGCTCCTTCCTACAATGAGCAGTTCTTC. This gives the protein CSLALAPSYNEQFF. The V and J genes are TRBV29-1 and TRBJ2-1; D might be TRBD2 (5 bases). The germline V and J ends were trimmed by 8 bases and 1 base, with 15 bases remaining between them. CDR3 length equals 14 residues. Germline lookup yields CDR1 SQVTM and CDR2 ANQGSEA.

J is TRBJ1-5 and V is TRBV30; D is unresolved. Trimming cost V 0 bases and J 8 bases, with 8 bases left between them. Germline CDR1 and CDR2: GTSNPN and SVGIG (reference sequence). The CDR3 is made up of 12 amino acids. The CDR3 DNA is TGTGCCTGGAGTGTATACGGGGAGCCCCAGCATTTT. It encodes CAWSVYGEPQHF. The variable domain in full, completed from reference TRBV30 and TRBJ1-5, reads SQTIHQWPATLVQPVGSPLSLECTVEGTSNPNLYWYRQAAGRGLQLLFYSVGIGQISSEVPQNLSASRPQDRQFILSSKKLLLSDSGFYLCAWSVYGEPQHFGDGTRLSIL.

The J gene is TRBJ2-7, the V gene TRBV11-2; possibly TRBD2 for D (5 bases). Germline CDR1 and CDR2: SGHAT and FQNNGV. This CDR3 is built from 12 residues. V was shortened by 5 bases and J by 4 bases, with 9 bases between the two germline ends. CDR3 loop: CASSQRRYEQYF. Written as DNA, the CDR3 is TGTGCCAGCAGCCAGCGGAGATACGAGCAGTACTTC.

This sequence joins TRBV7-8 and TRBJ1-3, with 10 bases identical to TRBD1. Germline V gene lookup returns CDR1 SGHVS and CDR2 FQNEAQ. The CDR3 sequence is 19 residues long. Trimming cost V 5 bases and J 3 bases; bases outside gene matches: 16. The CDR3 sequence is CASSRNRGTGVDSGNTIYF. CDR3 nucleotide sequence: TGTGCCAGCAGCAGGAACCGCGGGACAGGGGTGGATAGTGGAAACACCATATATTTT.

The genes are TRBV5-1 and TRBJ1-1; 10 bases are shared with TRBD1. With 3 bases clipped from V and 3 bases from J, the junction kept 14 bases outside the gene matches. The CDR3 loop spans 18 amino acids. The V gene's germline CDR1 is SGHRS and CDR2 YFSETQ. For the CDR3, the DNA is TGCGCCAGCAGCTCGCAAATCCGGGACAGGGGTAGGCACACTGAAGCTTTCTTT. Its translation: CASSSQIRDRGRHTEAFF.

The chain joins TRBV5-1 to TRBJ2-3; weak D call: TRBD2 (5 bases). The CDR3 contains 16 residues. Germline-derived CDR1 and CDR2 are SGHRS and YFSETQ. Trimming pared 3 bases from V and 1 base from J, leaving 15 bases between. CDR3: CASSWENNRGTDTQYF. DNA of the CDR3: TGCGCCAGCAGCTGGGAGAATAACCGGGGCACAGATACGCAGTATTTT.